A single sample is the source of the 15 T cell receptor beta chains below, sequenced in a study of chemoradiotherapy in HPV16-positive cancers. This table comes from immunoSEQ multiplex PCR, and its TCRdb copy is limited to in-frame clones, with some not included. The sample consists of fewer than 30,000 clones, approximately 93% of them appearing once. Sample collection occurred from a patient who underwent chemoradiotherapy. All receptors derive from a human donor with HPV-associated anogenital cancer.

The chain combines TRBV10-3 with TRBJ2-1; 9 positions agree with TRBD1. The CDR3 contains 15 residues. J was trimmed by 7 bases and V by 1 base; bases with no gene match: 5. CDR1 is ENHRY and CDR2 is SYGVKD in the germline V gene. The CDR3 nucleotides read TGTGCCATCAGTGAGTTACCGGGACAGGGAAATGAGCAGTTCTTC. Protein: CAISELPGQGNEQFF.

Worth noting for this clone: This sample also contains other DNA sequences that code for the same CDR3. The chain employs TRBV7-9 and TRBJ1-5; D call uncertain. The V gene lost 1 base and the J gene lost 5 bases, with 6 bases spanning the gap. The CDR3 is 13 amino acids. Germline V gene lookup returns CDR1 SEHNR and CDR2 FQNEAQ (reference sequence). CDR3 loop: CASSLGGDQPQHF. The CDR3 DNA is TGTGCCAGCAGCTTAGGGGGAGATCAGCCCCAGCATTTT.

The chain uses TRBV2 and TRBJ1-1; D remains unclear. Germline CDR1 and CDR2: SNHLY and FYNNEI. V was shortened by 6 bases and J by 1 base, with 9 bases between the two germline ends. The CDR3 consists of 13 residues. The CDR3 here is CASRTTQNTEAFF. As DNA, the CDR3 is TGTGCCAGCAGGACGACACAGAACACTGAAGCTTTCTTT.

The rearrangement links TRBV6-1 to TRBJ1-1, with no clear D. The CDR3 loop spans 13 amino acids. V lost 7 bases to trimming and J lost 4 bases, with 13 bases between them. In germline, CDR1 is MNHNS, CDR2 SASEGT. Here the CDR3 reads CASTPGGSTEAFF. The CDR3 nucleotides are TGTGCCAGCACCCCAGGTGGGAGCACTGAAGCTTTCTTT.

J is TRBJ2-5 and V is TRBV28, with D tentatively TRBD1 or TRBD2 (7 bases each). CDR1 and CDR2 from the germline V gene are MDHEN and SYDVKM. V was trimmed by 7 bases and J by 6 bases, leaving 15 bases between them. CDR3 length: 13 residues. The CDR3 loop is CASNPRGGQTQYF. The CDR3 DNA sequence: TGTGCCAGCAACCCCAGGGGGGGGCAGACCCAGTACTTC.

The gene calls are TRBV7-3 and TRBJ2-1; 9 bases align to TRBD2. The CDR3 loop spans 14 amino acids. V was clipped by 8 bases and J by 9 bases; unmatched bases: 11. Germline assignment: CDR1 SGHTA and CDR2 FQGTGA. The CDR3 DNA is TGTGCCAGCTCGGCCCGCGGGGGGGCGAGTGAGCAGTTCTTC. Residues: CASSARGGASEQFF.

The J gene is TRBJ1-1, the V gene TRBV7-9; TRBD1 matches 8 bases. Germline CDR1 SEHNR, CDR2 FQNEAQ (reference sequence). The CDR3 has 14 residues. Unmatched junction bases numbered 6, after V lost 5 bases and J lost 4 bases. CDR3 sequence: CASSQATGGTEAFF. CDR3 bases: TGTGCCAGCAGCCAAGCTACAGGGGGCACTGAAGCTTTCTTT.

This sequence joins TRBV4-3 and TRBJ2-7; 11 nucleotides match TRBD1. In germline, CDR1 is LGHNA, CDR2 YSLEER. The CDR3 contains 16 residues. V lost 1 base, J lost 3 bases, and 5 bases stayed unmatched. DNA for the CDR3: TGCGCCAGCAGCCAAGGTCCGGGACAGGGGGGCTACGAGCAGTACTTC. Its translation: CASSQGPGQGGYEQYF.

The chain carries TRBV27 and TRBJ1-1; 10 bases align to TRBD1. Germline-derived CDR1 and CDR2 are MNHEY and SMNVEV (reference sequence). The CDR3 has 13 amino acids. The V segment lost 6 bases and the J segment 6 bases; nucleotides outside the gene matches: 4. Written as DNA, the CDR3 is TGTGCCAGCAGCCCGACAGGGGGCGCTGAAGCTTTCTTT. This codes for CASSPTGGAEAFF.

The chain is built from TRBV5-5 and TRBJ1-1, with D unclear. This CDR3 is 14 amino acids long. Germline CDR1 and CDR2: SGHKS and YYEKEE (reference sequence). V gave up 0 bases and J gave up 0 bases, with 6 bases separating them. The CDR3 protein is CASSLGSMNTEAFF. The CDR3 region has the DNA TGTGCCAGCAGCTTGGGGTCGATGAACACTGAAGCTTTCTTT.

The gene calls are TRBV6-5 and TRBJ2-2, with 10 bases fitting TRBD1. This CDR3 spans 15 amino acids. V lost 5 bases, J lost 6 bases, and 6 bases stayed unmatched. The V gene's germline CDR1 is MNHEY and CDR2 SVGAGI. CDR3 sequence: CASSRRDRGSGELFF. For the CDR3, the DNA is TGTGCCAGCAGTCGCCGGGACAGGGGTTCCGGGGAGCTGTTTTTT.

This chain joins TRBV5-1 and TRBJ2-3, with 7 bases matching TRBD1. V was clipped by 3 bases and J by 4 bases; unmatched bases: 8. The CDR3 totals 15 residues. The germline V gene has CDR1 SGHRS and CDR2 YFSETQ. The CDR3 is CASSSRQGFADTQYF. The CDR3 DNA follows: TGCGCCAGCAGCTCTCGACAGGGTTTCGCAGATACGCAGTATTTT.

Here the CDR3 reads CASSYRGTNVLTF. Written as DNA, the CDR3 is TGTGCCAGCAGTTACAGGGGAACCAACGTCCTGACTTTC. The chain recombines TRBV6-5 with TRBJ2-6, with D possibly being TRBD1 (5 bases). V was cut by 2 bases and J by 8 bases, with 7 bases left in between. From germline, CDR1 is MNHEY and CDR2 SVGAGI. The CDR3 runs 13 residues.

The V call is TRBV5-4, the J call TRBJ2-1; 11 bases line up with TRBD2. The J segment lost 7 bases and the V segment lost 1 base, leaving 7 bases of the junction unmatched. The CDR3 extends over 16 amino acids. CDR1 and CDR2 from the germline V gene are SGHNT and YYREEE (reference sequence). The CDR3 protein is CASSLSASGRNNEQFF. CDR3 nucleotide sequence: TGTGCCAGCAGCTTGAGTGCTAGCGGGAGGAATAATGAGCAGTTCTTC.

The J gene is TRBJ2-4, the V gene TRBV4-3; D perhaps matches TRBD2 (7 bases). This CDR3 has 15 amino acids. Germline lookup yields CDR1 LGHNA and CDR2 YSLEER. V was pared by 3 bases and J by 9 bases, with 18 bases between. In DNA, the CDR3 is TGCGCCAGCAGCCAGGGGGCGCCGCGGGGGAGCATTCAGTACTTC. Translating gives CASSQGAPRGSIQYF.